One and the same sample provided the 26 T cell receptor beta chains below, sequenced in a study of identical twins. Via MiXCR, TCRdb re-called the 5' RACE reads, giving one row per CDR3 protein. The table includes around 1.7 million distinct CDR3 sequences, 25% to 35% detected once. Material for sequencing was cord blood. These receptors all come from a newborn girl in good health.

Points on this clonotype: This may arise from a read error, as a much more abundant clone is one base away. The V gene is TRBV2, the J gene TRBJ2-3; no firm D call. Trimming stripped 2 bases from V and 4 bases from J, with 4 bases between. The CDR3 spans 12 residues. CDR1 is SNHLY, CDR2 FYNNEI, per germline. The CDR3: CASSELPDTQYF. The CDR3 DNA reads as TGTGCCAGCAGTGAATTGCCAGATACGCAGTATTTT.

The chain links TRBV25-1 to TRBJ1-6; maybe TRBD1 (6 bases). The CDR3 covers 12 residues. Trimming left V 7 bases short and J 9 bases short, with 10 bases between. Germline-derived CDR1 and CDR2 are MGHDK and SYGVNS. The DNA of the CDR3 is TGTGCCAGCAAGGGGGTGGGTTCACCCCTCCACTTT. This sequence encodes CASKGVGSPLHF.

The V gene is TRBV5-1, the J gene TRBJ1-4; 8 bases are shared with TRBD1. The trim removed 1 base at V and 7 bases at J, leaving 6 bases unmatched. Germline CDR1 and CDR2: SGHRS and YFSETQ. This CDR3 region has 15 residues. The CDR3 here is CASSLYWQGAEKLFF. CDR3 sequence (DNA): TGCGCCAGCAGCTTGTATTGGCAGGGGGCTGAAAAACTGTTTTTT.

The CDR3 protein is CASSWKGQAYGYTF. For the CDR3, the DNA is TGTGCCAGCAGCTGGAAAGGACAAGCCTACGGCTACACCTTC. V usage is TRBV7-2 and J usage is TRBJ1-2; perhaps TRBD1 as D (5 bases). Germline V gene data show CDR1 as SGHTA and CDR2 as FQGNSA. V was trimmed by 4 bases and J by 8 bases, leaving 17 bases between them. This CDR3 is 14 amino acids long.

The sample holds a few counts of this clonotype. The chain uses TRBV27 and TRBJ2-7; 10 bases are shared with TRBD2. Germline values: CDR1 MNHEY, CDR2 SMNVEV (reference sequence). The CDR3 is 16 residues long. Trimming at V came to 3 bases and at J to 4 bases, leaving 9 bases not matched to a gene. CDR3 in DNA: TGTGCCAGCAGTTTGGCCTCTAGCGGGAGTAAGTACGAGCAGTACTTC. It specifies CASSLASSGSKYEQYF.

This clonotype was counted between two and nine times. The J gene is TRBJ2-1, the V gene TRBV27, with 8 bases aligning to TRBD2. The DNA end is a closer match to TRBJ2-7, so the J assignment may be wrong. The CDR3 totals 15 residues. The germline V gene has CDR1 MNHEY and CDR2 SMNVEV (reference sequence). The CDR3 coding sequence is TGTGCCAGCAGTTTAGGACTAGCTCCCTACAATGAGCAGTACTTC. Its translation: CASSLGLAPYNEQYF.

This clonotype was seen only a few times. The V call is TRBV12-3 or TRBV12-4, the J call TRBJ2-4; the D gene is possibly TRBD2 (6 bases). TRBJ2-7 matches the DNA end more closely, so the J call is doubtful. The CDR3 totals 11 residues. The CDR3 region is CASSRLVEQYF. The CDR3 DNA sequence: TGTGCCAGCAGCAGACTAGTCGAGCAGTACTTC.

In its sample, this clonotype was seen many times. The DNA of the CDR3 is TGTGCCAGCAGTTACTCAGGGGCTAGCACAGATACGCAGTATTTT. Protein product: CASSYSGASTDTQYF. The V call is TRBV6-6, the J call TRBJ2-3, with D possibly being TRBD1 (5 bases). V was cut by 0 bases and J by 0 bases, with 7 bases left in between. The CDR3 is made up of 15 amino acids. The germline gives CDR1 MNHNY, CDR2 SVGAGI (reference sequence).

V gene TRBV7-2 combines with J gene TRBJ2-5, with TRBD1 matching 8 bases. The V and J ends lost 4 bases and 4 bases, in that order; junction bases with no gene match: 5. Germline V lookup: CDR1 SGHTA, CDR2 FQGNSA. This CDR3 region has 14 residues. Written as DNA, the CDR3 is TGTGCCAGCAGCTCCCGCAGGGGGCGAGAGACCCAGTACTTC. It codes for CASSSRRGRETQYF. Full variable domain (remainder filled in from reference TRBV7-2 and TRBJ2-5): GAGVSQSPSNKVTEKGKDVELRCDPISGHTALYWYRQSLGQGLEFLIYFQGNSAPDKSGLPSDRFSAERTGGSVSTLTIQRTQQEDSAVYLCASSSRRGRETQYFGPGTRLLVL.

This chain uses TRBV6-1 with TRBJ1-5; the match to TRBD1 covers 10 bases. V was clipped by 2 bases and J by 0 bases; unmatched bases: 7. CDR1 and CDR2 (germline): MNHNS, SASEGT. The CDR3 is made up of 18 amino acids. Here the CDR3 reads CASSERDRGPISNQPQHF. The CDR3 nucleotides read TGTGCCAGCAGTGAACGGGACAGGGGCCCTATTAGCAATCAGCCCCAGCATTTT.

This clonotype has a handful of counts. This sequence joins TRBV29-1 and TRBJ1-2; D unresolved. Trimming took 0 bases from V and 0 from J, leaving 11 bases between them. Germline V gives CDR1 SQVTM, CDR2 ANQGSEA. The CDR3 is 15 amino acids. The CDR3 region has the DNA TGCAGCGTTGAAGATGGACCCTCAGCTAACTATGGCTACACCTTC. This encodes CSVEDGPSANYGYTF.

This clonotype has only a few counts. The CDR3 loop reads CSATSGGAWYNEQFF. The CDR3 coding sequence is TGCAGTGCCACTAGCGGGGGGGCATGGTACAATGAGCAGTTCTTC. J is TRBJ2-1 and V is TRBV20-1; 13 bases are shared with TRBD2. The germline V gene encodes CDR1 DFQATT and CDR2 SNEGSKA (reference sequence). The CDR3 extends over 15 amino acids. With V trimmed by 6 bases and J by 4 bases, 6 bases remained unmatched.

This clonotype was seen more than once but under ten times. The V gene is TRBV20-1, the J gene TRBJ1-6; 7 bases agree with TRBD1. The trim removed 1 base at V and 0 bases at J, leaving 3 bases unmatched. There are 16 residues in the CDR3. Germline CDR1 is DFQATT and CDR2 is SNEGSKA (reference sequence). In DNA form, the CDR3 reads TGCAGTGCTAGAGCCCGGGACAGCTCCTATAATTCACCCCTCCACTTT. Translation: CSARARDSSYNSPLHF.

This clonotype was detected only a few times. The genes are TRBV19 and TRBJ1-2; D remains ambiguous. Germline CDR1 is LNHDA and CDR2 is SQIVND (reference sequence). Trimming cost V 8 bases and J 3 bases, with 10 bases left between them. CDR3 length equals 12 residues. This CDR3 reads CASRGVDYGYTF. CDR3 coding DNA: TGTGCCAGTCGCGGGGTTGACTATGGCTACACCTTC.

This clonotype appeared once. An end of the junction does not agree with germline; a read error may underlie this. The V gene is TRBV20-1, the J gene TRBJ2-3; the match to TRBD2 covers 9 bases. Germline V gene sequence: CDR1 DFQATT, CDR2 SNEGSKA (reference sequence). CDR3 length: 14 residues. The CDR3 nucleotides are TGCGGTGCAAACCTAGCGGGGAACACAGATACGCAGTATTTT. Translation: CGANLAGNTDTQYF.

This clonotype was counted a few times. The chain couples TRBV2 to TRBJ2-3, with TRBD2 matching over 10 bases. The V segment lost 11 bases and the J segment 1 base; nucleotides outside the gene matches: 6. The length of the CDR3 is 14 residues. CDR1 and CDR2 (germline): SNHLY, FYNNEI. CDR3 loop: CAGPGTSGTDTQYF. For the CDR3, the DNA is TGTGCCGGCCCCGGGACTAGCGGCACAGATACGCAGTATTTT.

Here the CDR3 DNA reads TGCAGTGCCAACTCCCTAGCGGGGGGGGACAATGAGCAGTTCTTC. The encoded protein is CSANSLAGGDNEQFF. V gene TRBV20-1 combines with J gene TRBJ2-1; 12 positions agree with TRBD2. With 6 bases clipped from V and 5 bases from J, the junction kept 8 bases outside the gene matches. Germline V gene lookup returns CDR1 DFQATT and CDR2 SNEGSKA (reference sequence). CDR3 length equals 15 residues.

This clonotype was observed many times. The chain employs TRBV12-3 or TRBV12-4 and TRBJ1-2; D remains unclear. Trimming took off 8 bases at V and 4 bases at J, with 11 bases between the two ends. This CDR3 is built from 12 residues. CDR3 amino acids: CASAFGSYGYTF. The DNA for the CDR3 is TGTGCCAGCGCCTTCGGGAGCTATGGCTACACCTTC.

This clonotype was observed a single time. The V gene is TRBV21-1, the J gene TRBJ2-5; TRBD1, the D gene given by the table, was not confirmed from the DNA. TRBV21-1 is assigned pseudogene status. The CDR3 spans 13 residues. Here the CDR3 DNA reads TGTGCCAGCAGCCCCAGGGTATTGGGGGCCCAGTACTTC. Translated: CASSPRVLGAQYF.

Turning to this clonotype: At one boundary the junction diverges from the germline segment, which might be a read error. This sequence joins TRBV20-1 and TRBJ2-7; D is uncertain. There are 10 residues in the CDR3. Germline V gives CDR1 DFQATT, CDR2 SNEGSKA (reference sequence). The CDR3 coding sequence is TGCAGTGCCAGAGACTGCGAGCAGTACTTC. Its protein is CSARDCEQYF.

This clonotype came up once. J is TRBJ2-5 and V is TRBV2, with 12 bases that match TRBD2. The CDR3 loop spans 15 amino acids. Germline CDR1 and CDR2: SNHLY and FYNNEI. V lost 6 bases to trimming and J lost 11 bases; unmatched junction nucleotides: 13. The CDR3 nucleotides are TGTGCCAGCAGGGTCGGACTAGCGGGAAACAATGAGCAGTACTTC. Its translation: CASRVGLAGNNEQYF.

This clonotype was detected a few times. V gene TRBV15 combines with J gene TRBJ1-3, with D unresolved. The CDR3 is 12 amino acids. Germline lookup yields CDR1 LNHNV and CDR2 YYDKDF (reference sequence). V lost 0 bases and J 9 bases, leaving 6 bases between the germline ends. DNA for the CDR3: TGTGCCACCAGCAGAGATCTCGGCACCATATATTTT. It yields the protein CATSRDLGTIYF.

This chain joins TRBV27 and TRBJ2-7; 10 bases line up with TRBD1. V shed 5 bases and J 0 bases; nucleotides not matched to a gene: 7. Germline CDR1 reads MNHEY; CDR2 reads SMNVEV (reference sequence). CDR3 length: 16 amino acids. DNA of the CDR3: TGTGCCAGCAGTAGAACGGGACAGGGGACCTCCTACGAGCAGTACTTC. It codes for CASSRTGQGTSYEQYF.

The chain carries TRBV6-6 and TRBJ2-7; maybe TRBD2 (6 bases). The germline CDR1 and CDR2 sequences are MNHNY and SVGAGI (reference sequence). The CDR3 loop spans 14 amino acids. Trimming removed 2 bases from V and 2 bases from J, with 10 bases in between. The DNA of the CDR3 is TGTGCCAGCAGTTACGTTAGCGGACCCTACGAGCAGTACTTC. It encodes CASSYVSGPYEQYF.

This clonotype was seen a few times. This sequence joins TRBV6-5 and TRBJ1-2; weak D call: TRBD1 (5 bases). Trimming shortened V by 4 bases and J by 7 bases, and 10 bases separated the two germline ends. This CDR3 contains 12 residues. Germline values: CDR1 MNHEY, CDR2 SVGAGI. This chain's CDR3 is CASSSARAGYTF. Written as DNA, the CDR3 is TGTGCCAGCAGTTCTGCCAGGGCTGGCTACACCTTC.

The sample holds one count of this clonotype. The chain combines TRBV24-1 with TRBJ2-2, with D possibly TRBD2 on 7 matching bases. Per germline, CDR1 KGHDR and CDR2 SFDVKD. The CDR3 totals 18 residues. The V end lost 5 bases, the J end lost 0 bases, and 18 bases lay between the germline ends. The DNA of the CDR3 is TGTGCCACCAGTGCCCACGGAAGGGGGGGCCCGAACACCGGGGAGCTGTTTTTT. This codes for CATSAHGRGGPNTGELFF.